Listed below are T cell receptor beta chains from one sample, sequenced in a study of glioma-infiltrating T cells. From the multiplex PCR reads, TCRdb called clonotypes with MiXCR, one entry per CDR3 protein. The table has about 410,000 distinct CDR3 sequences, 41% seen once. Sequencing was carried out using glioma tissue, nonneoplastic brain tissue, or PBMCs (not recorded which). These TCRs come from a human donor with low-grade glioma or glioblastoma, undergoing nonglioma brain surgery, or in good health (not recorded which). The CDR3 runs from the conserved cysteine through the conserved F or W. The D gene is left open where the match is weak. The size field is filled for only some rows; it gives once, few, many or a size class.

j_call,v_call,clone_size,d_call,cdr3_nt,cdr3_aa
TRBJ2-7,TRBV6-2/TRBV6-3,many,NA,TGTGCCAGCAGTTCCGGGCCCTACTACGAGCAGTACTTC,CASSSGPYYEQYF
TRBJ1-2,TRBV12-3/TRBV12-4,once,TRBD1,TGTGCCAGCAGTTTCGGACAGGGTATAAGCTACACCTTC,CASSFGQGISYTF
TRBJ1-2,TRBV15,NA,NA,TGTGCCACCAGCAGAGTTGGGGTCCGCCCTAACTATGGCTACACCTTC,CATSRVGVRPNYGYTF
TRBJ2-5,TRBV6-1,few,NA,TGTGCCAGCAGCCCCCGGGGCCTAGAAGAGACCCAGTACTTC,CASSPRGLEETQYF
TRBJ1-5,TRBV28,NA,TRBD1,TGTGCCAGCACCTACCGACAGGGCCGAAGCAATCAGCCCCAGCATTTT,CASTYRQGRSNQPQHF
TRBJ2-1,TRBV20-1,many,TRBD2,TGCAGTGCTAGGGACGGGAGGGCAGTCAATGAGCAGTTCTTC,CSARDGRAVNEQFF
TRBJ2-3,TRBV7-2,NA,NA,TGTGCCAGCAGCCCCCGTACCCATAGCGAAACGCAGTATTTT,CASSPRTHSETQYF
TRBJ1-4,TRBV12-3/TRBV12-4,few,TRBD1,TGTGCCAGCAGGGTCGACAGGGATGAAAAACTGTTTTTT,CASRVDRDEKLFF
TRBJ1-4,TRBV4-1,once,TRBD1,TGCGCCAGCAGCCAAGGGGGACAGGGGATCTTGAGAAAACCGTTTTTT,CASSQGGQGILRKPFF
TRBJ1-2,TRBV12-5,NA,NA,TGTGCTAGTGGTTCCACACAGAACTATGGCTACACCTTC,CASGSTQNYGYTF
TRBJ2-1,TRBV20-1,NA,NA,TGCAGGGGGGGGGGGCCCGCTGCCAATGAGCAGTTCTTC,CRGGGPAANEQFF
TRBJ1-1,TRBV19,NA,NA,TGTGCCAGTAGTATACCCCCCGCGATCGGGACTGAAGCTTTCTTT,CASSIPPAIGTEAFF
TRBJ1-1,TRBV20-1,NA,NA,TGCAGTGCCGTAAGGAGGGCGTGGGACACTGAAGCTTTCTTT,CSAVRRAWDTEAFF
TRBJ2-7,TRBV28,many,TRBD2,TGTGCCAGCAGTTTCCGGGGACTAGCGGGTACATGGGAGCAGTACTTC,CASSFRGLAGTWEQYF
TRBJ2-2,TRBV4-3,few,NA,TGCGCCAGCAGCCTGGAGAGCGGGAACACCGGGGAGCTGTTTTTT,CASSLESGNTGELFF
TRBJ2-3,TRBV7-2,NA,NA,TGTGCCAGCACTCGATCCGACAGGACAGATACGCAGTATTTT,CASTRSDRTDTQYF
TRBJ2-2,TRBV7-9,NA,NA,TGTGCCAGCAGCCGGACAGAGAACACCGGGGAGCTGTTTTTT,CASSRTENTGELFF
TRBJ1-3,TRBV7-2,few,NA,TGTGCCAGCAGCTTAGTCGGGGTTGGGGGAAACACCATATATTTT,CASSLVGVGGNTIYF
TRBJ1-1,TRBV27,NA,TRBD1,TGTGCCAGCAGTGCCATAACAGGGGGCGGTGCGAACACTGAAGCTCTCTTT,CASSAITGGGANTEALF
TRBJ1-3,TRBV27,NA,TRBD1,TGTGCCAGCAGCATGGGGCCAGGGGGTGAGTCCTCTGGAAACACCATATATTTT,CASSMGPGGESSGNTIYF
TRBJ2-5,TRBV20-1,NA,TRBD1,TGCAGTGCTTGGGACAGGGTGTACCAAGAGACCCAGTACTTC,CSAWDRVYQETQYF
TRBJ2-3,TRBV20-1,NA,TRBD2,TGCAGTGCAACGACTATCGGGAGGTTCGCAGATACGCAGTATTTT,CSATTIGRFADTQYF
TRBJ2-7,TRBV6-1,few,NA,TGTGCCAGCAGTCTTACCCCCCATAGTCCACGACTCTCCTACGAGCAGTACTTC,CASSLTPHSPRLSYEQYF
TRBJ2-7,TRBV4-1,many,NA,TGCGCCAGCAGCCAAGCAGGAAGCTACGAGCAGTACTTC,CASSQAGSYEQYF
TRBJ2-6,TRBV4-3,few,NA,TGCGCCAGCAGCCAAGACAGGAACTCTGGGGCCAACGTCCTGACTTTC,CASSQDRNSGANVLTF
TRBJ2-7,TRBV3-1,NA,NA,TGTGCCAGCAGCCAAGGGCACACCCCCTACGAGCAGTACTTC,CASSQGHTPYEQYF
TRBJ1-6,TRBV20-1,NA,NA,TGCAGTGCTAGAGATGTACCCGCGGGGTCACCCCTCCACTTT,CSARDVPAGSPLHF
TRBJ2-7,TRBV7-2,once,NA,TGTGCCAGCAGCTTACCCGGACAGTTTTACGAGCAGTACTTC,CASSLPGQFYEQYF
TRBJ2-3,TRBV27,NA,TRBD1,TGTGCCAGCACCACACTAAGGGGGCTTGGCACAGATACGCAGTATTTT,CASTTLRGLGTDTQYF
TRBJ2-7,TRBV20-1,NA,TRBD1,TGCAGTGCTAGAGATAAAGTTGCAGGGGGTGTCTCCTACGAGCAGTACTTC,CSARDKVAGGVSYEQYF
TRBJ2-1,TRBV6-1,NA,TRBD2,TGTGCCAGCTGTATAGGACTAGCGGGGGTGCAGTTCTTC,CASCIGLAGVQFF
TRBJ1-2,TRBV2,few,NA,TGTGCCAGCAGTGCCGTCAGCAGGCTAGGCTACACCTTC,CASSAVSRLGYTF
TRBJ2-3,TRBV7-9,NA,TRBD2,TGTGCCAGCAGGGAAGGACTAGCGGGAGGTGTCACAGATACGCAGTATTTT,CASREGLAGGVTDTQYF
TRBJ2-7,TRBV6-5,many,TRBD2,TGTGCCAGCAGTTACGGGGGATTTACGGCGGGAGATTACGAGCAGTACTTC,CASSYGGFTAGDYEQYF
TRBJ2-3,TRBV7-6,NA,TRBD2,TGTGCCGGAAGGGGGACTAGCACCCTGGATACGCAGTATTTT,CAGRGTSTLDTQYF
TRBJ1-3,TRBV4-3,NA,NA,TGCGCCAGCAGCGTCCAGGGAACTCTTGGAAACACCATATATTTT,CASSVQGTLGNTIYF
TRBJ2-1,TRBV11-1,NA,TRBD2,TGTGCCAGCAGCTTTAAGCGGGGCCAATACAATGAGCAGTTCTTC,CASSFKRGQYNEQFF